These 15 T cell receptor beta chains share one sample of origin, sequenced in a study of cytomegalovirus exposure and HLA in healthy donors. PCR employed 60 Vbeta and 13 Jbeta primers. Libraries were prepared by immunoSEQ multiplex PCR; TCRdb keeps only in-frame clonotypes and omits some of them. There are 57,000 or so clones in the sample; 75% to 85% occur only once, and just over 50% lies in the top ten. The sample comprised PBMCs. The receptors stem from a man aged 45 to 65 in good health and CMV-seropositive.

The table lists this clone with many counts. Other DNA sequences in the same sample also yield this CDR3. The rearrangement links TRBV4-3 to TRBJ1-6; D gene unclear. Trimming shortened V by 0 bases and J by 0 bases, and 6 bases separated the two germline ends. The CDR3 runs to 16 residues. CDR1 and CDR2 (germline): LGHNA, YSLEER. The CDR3 spells CASSQDPGSYNSPLHF. The DNA for the CDR3 is TGCGCCAGCAGCCAAGATCCGGGCTCCTATAATTCACCCCTCCACTTT.

In the case of this clone: Germline and junction disagree at one end, which may indicate a read error. The V call is TRBV15, the J call TRBJ2-3; 13 nucleotides match TRBD2. Germline lookup yields CDR1 LNHNV and CDR2 YYDKDF (reference sequence). The CDR3 totals 20 residues. CDR3 sequence reads: CATSRRKGLAGTPSTDTPYF. CDR3 DNA sequence: TGTGCCACCAGCAGACGCAAGGGACTAGCGGGGACCCCTAGCACAGATACGCCGTATTTT.

In its sample, this clone was seen many times. Different DNA sequences within this sample yield the same CDR3. V is TRBV6-5 and J is TRBJ2-6; D unclear. Trimming removed 6 bases at V and 0 bases at J, with 9 bases between. CDR3 length equals 15 residues. Germline V gene data show CDR1 as MNHEY and CDR2 as SVGAGI. CDR3 coding DNA: TGTGCCAGCAGCACGCGCGGCTCTGGGGCCAACGTCCTGACTTTC. Translated: CASSTRGSGANVLTF.

This chain uses TRBV4-3 with TRBJ2-2, with D maybe TRBD1 (5 bases). Trimming stripped 0 bases from V and 1 base from J, with 12 bases between. The CDR3 extends over 17 amino acids. The germline V gene encodes CDR1 LGHNA and CDR2 YSLEER. The CDR3 spells CASSQDYDGQNTGELFF. For the CDR3, the DNA is TGCGCCAGCAGCCAAGATTACGACGGACAGAACACCGGGGAGCTGTTTTTT.

The rearrangement uses TRBV21-1 and TRBJ2-1; the table gives TRBD1 as D, unverified against the DNA. TRBV21-1 is described as a pseudogene. This CDR3 has 17 residues. The CDR3 bases are TGTGCCAGCAGCAAGGGCTTGGACAGGGGTCCCGAATATGAGCAGTTCTTC. Protein: CASSKGLDRGPEYEQFF.

The chain links TRBV5-6 to TRBJ1-2; 12 positions agree with TRBD1. This CDR3 comprises 16 residues. V shed 4 bases and J 5 bases; nucleotides not matched to a gene: 9. Germline loops: CDR1 SGHDT, CDR2 YYEEEE. The CDR3, as DNA: TGTGCCAGCAGCCTCCTAGGGACAGGGGGCGCGTATGGCTACACCTTC. Translating gives CASSLLGTGGAYGYTF.

The chain is built from TRBV9 and TRBJ2-2; 7 bases are a match to TRBD1. This CDR3 is built from 16 residues. V was pared by 4 bases and J by 4 bases, with 10 bases of the junction left unmatched. CDR1 SGDLS and CDR2 YYNGEE come from the germline V gene. The CDR3 is CASSPRGPLSTGELFF. The CDR3 DNA reads TGTGCCAGCAGCCCAAGGGGGCCTCTGAGCACCGGGGAGCTGTTTTTT. Together with reference TRBV9 and TRBJ2-2, the CDR3 gives the full variable domain: DSGVTQTPKHLITATGQRVTLRCSPRSGDLSVYWYQQSLDQGLQFLIQYYNGEERAKGNILERFSAQQFPDLHSELNLSSLELGDSALYFCASSPRGPLSTGELFFGEGSRLTVL.

The rearrangement links TRBV19 to TRBJ2-5; 8 bases align to TRBD1. Per the germline V gene, CDR1 is LNHDA and CDR2 is SQIVND (reference sequence). The CDR3 consists of 15 residues. V lost 5 bases, J lost 5 bases, and 10 bases stayed unmatched. The CDR3 DNA sequence: TGTGCCAGTAGTGCCCCCAGGGGGCGTTCGGAGACCCAGTACTTC. As protein: CASSAPRGRSETQYF.

The V and J genes are TRBV4-1 and TRBJ2-7, with a possible D match to TRBD2 (7 bases). The CDR3 is 16 amino acids. V dropped 0 bases and J dropped 3 bases, with 15 bases sitting between them. Germline CDR1 reads MGHRA; CDR2 reads YSYEKL. This CDR3 is CASSQEWRGPNYEQYF. The CDR3 nucleotides read TGCGCCAGCAGCCAAGAATGGCGGGGGCCTAACTACGAGCAGTACTTC.

This clone was detected a few times. One junction end does not reproduce the germline sequence, and a read error may be involved. The chain recombines TRBV4-3 with TRBJ2-1; no reliable D call. Looked up from germline, CDR1 is LGHNA and CDR2 is YSLEER. The length of the CDR3 is 17 residues. The DNA of the CDR3 is TGCGACAGCAGCCAAGATATGAACGTACTCATGTACAATGAGCAGTTCTTC. Residues: CDSSQDMNVLMYNEQFF.

V gene TRBV30 combines with J gene TRBJ1-1; D ambiguous. The CDR3 loop spans 13 amino acids. V lost 3 bases and J 3 bases, leaving 11 bases between the germline ends. CDR1 is GTSNPN and CDR2 is SVGIG in the germline V gene (reference sequence). CDR3 sequence: CAWRGRSYTEAFF. CDR3 DNA: TGTGCCTGGAGGGGCAGATCTTACACTGAAGCTTTCTTT. Full variable domain (outside the CDR3, taken from reference TRBV30 and TRBJ1-1): SQTIHQWPATLVQPVGSPLSLECTVEGTSNPNLYWYRQAAGRGLQLLFYSVGIGQISSEVPQNLSASRPQDRQFILSSKKLLLSDSGFYLCAWRGRSYTEAFFGQGTRLTVV.

The chain carries TRBV5-4 and TRBJ2-5; 12 bases map to TRBD2. Germline lookup yields CDR1 SGHNT and CDR2 YYREEE (reference sequence). V dropped 4 bases and J dropped 7; count of bases not matched to a gene: 8. This CDR3 is 15 amino acids long. CDR3 sequence: CASSLRASGRATQYF. The DNA of the CDR3 is TGTGCCAGCAGCCTTCGGGCTAGCGGGAGGGCGACCCAGTACTTC.

The chain combines TRBV4-2 with TRBJ2-7; the match to TRBD2 covers 12 bases. The CDR3 consists of 15 residues. The junction had 0 bases not matched to a gene; V was cut back by 1 base and J by 2 bases. The V gene's germline CDR1 is LGHNA and CDR2 YNFKEQ. As DNA, the CDR3 is TGTGCCAGCAGCCAAGGGACTAGCGGGGCCTACGAGCAGTACTTC. This codes for CASSQGTSGAYEQYF.

The rearrangement links TRBV19 to TRBJ2-1, with 9 bases identical to TRBD2. This CDR3 is built from 15 residues. Germline CDR1 is LNHDA and CDR2 is SQIVND (reference sequence). V lost 5 bases and J lost 1; bases outside the gene matches: 3. The CDR3 protein is CASSLAGVSYNEQFF. CDR3 bases: TGTGCCAGTAGTTTAGCGGGAGTATCCTACAATGAGCAGTTCTTC.

J is TRBJ2-2 and V is TRBV7-3; 7 nucleotides align to TRBD1. The CDR3 sequence is 15 residues long. The V gene end was trimmed by 1 base and the J gene end by 4 bases; junction bases not matched to a gene: 3. Germline lookup yields CDR1 SGHTA and CDR2 FQGTGA. The CDR3 loop is CASSLRQGSTGELFF. DNA for the CDR3: TGTGCCAGCAGCTTAAGACAGGGAAGCACCGGGGAGCTGTTTTTT.